This entry lists 27 T cell receptor beta chains sequenced from one sample in a study of human T cells and chemical hapten exposure. TCRdb itself ran the RACE reads through MiXCR, one entry per CDR3 protein. The table shows fewer than 100,000 distinct CDR3 sequences, with 7.5% to 10% occurring only once. Time point noted: patch test 2, 6 weeks after DPC sensitization. Treatment of the sample: therapeutic diphenylcyclopropenone sensitization with weekly scalp DPC. Source: whole blood, taken in connection with sensitization to the hapten diphenylcyclopropenone (DPC). The receptors shown here come from a woman in her forties with alopecia areata. Some clones in this sample may be carry-over from other donors' samples.

This clonotype was observed at least ten times. The chain uses TRBV7-2 and TRBJ2-4, with TRBD2 matching 8 bases. This CDR3 is 17 amino acids long. V was clipped by 5 bases and J by 0 bases; unmatched bases: 9. Germline V gene lookup returns CDR1 SGHTA and CDR2 FQGNSA. The CDR3 DNA reads as TGTGCCAGCAGCCTAACTAGCGGTCTACTAGCCAAAAACATTCAGTACTTC. Protein sequence: CASSLTSGLLAKNIQYF. The full variable domain, rest sourced from reference TRBV7-2 and TRBJ2-4, is GAGVSQSPSNKVTEKGKDVELRCDPISGHTALYWYRQSLGQGLEFLIYFQGNSAPDKSGLPSDRFSAERTGGSVSTLTIQRTQQEDSAVYLCASSLTSGLLAKNIQYFGAGTRLSVL.

This sequence joins TRBV5-6 and TRBJ2-1; weak D call: TRBD1 (7 bases). V was trimmed by 1 base and J by 6 bases, leaving 8 bases between them. Germline CDR1 reads SGHDT; CDR2 reads YYEEEE. The CDR3 consists of 13 residues. Here the CDR3 DNA reads TGTGCCAGCAGCTTGCAGGGGGGCAATGAGCAGTTCTTC. Amino acid sequence: CASSLQGGNEQFF. Full variable domain (outside the CDR3, taken from reference TRBV5-6 and TRBJ2-1): DAGVTQSPTHLIKTRGQQVTLRCSPKSGHDTVSWYQQALGQGPQFIFQYYEEEERQRGNFPDRFSGHQFPNYSSELNVNALLLGDSALYLCASSLQGGNEQFFGPGTRLTVL.

This clonotype was seen only a few times. The chain combines TRBV18 with TRBJ1-6, with D perhaps matching TRBD1 (6 bases). Between the trimmed V and J ends, which lost 5 bases and 9 bases, there was a span of 20 bases. The germline V gene encodes CDR1 KGHSH and CDR2 LQKENI. The CDR3 is 16 amino acids. The CDR3 DNA sequence: TGTGCCAGCTCAACAAAGTCGGGGTCAGGGGCTTCACCCCTCCACTTT. This sequence encodes CASSTKSGSGASPLHF. Drawing the rest from reference TRBV18 and TRBJ1-6, the complete variable domain is NAGVMQNPRHLVRRRGQEARLRCSPMKGHSHVYWYRQLPEEGLKFMVYLQKENIIDESGMPKERFSAEFPKEGPSILRIQQVVRGDSAAYFCASSTKSGSGASPLHFGNGTRLTVT.

The CDR3: CASSQELDWLAKNIQYF. CDR3 DNA sequence: TGCGCCAGCAGCCAAGAGCTAGACTGGCTAGCCAAAAACATTCAGTACTTC. V and J are TRBV4-1 and TRBJ2-4, with D unclear. Germline loops: CDR1 MGHRA, CDR2 YSYEKL. This CDR3 has 17 amino acids. Trimming stripped 0 bases from V and 0 bases from J, with 12 bases between.

There are many counts of this clonotype. The chain recombines TRBV30 with TRBJ2-3, with TRBD2 matching 8 bases. The CDR3 extends over 16 amino acids. Trimming at V came to 2 bases and at J to 4 bases, leaving 11 bases not matched to a gene. Looked up from germline, CDR1 is GTSNPN and CDR2 is SVGIG (reference sequence). The CDR3 bases are TGTGCCTGGAGTACTCGGGGACTAGGGTCCCCAGATACGCAGTATTTT. Encoded protein: CAWSTRGLGSPDTQYF.

This clonotype was observed a few times. CDR3 residues: CASSSLTGILAFF. CDR3 coding DNA: TGTGCCAGCAGTTCTTTGACAGGGATTTTGGCTTTCTTT. V is TRBV12-3 or TRBV12-4 and J is TRBJ1-1, with 7 bases lining up with TRBD1. The CDR3 is 13 amino acids. Trimming at V came to 4 bases and at J to 11 bases, leaving 10 bases not matched to a gene.

This clonotype was seen repeatedly, ten times or more. The genes are TRBV12-3 or TRBV12-4 and TRBJ2-1, with 8 bases fitting TRBD2. This CDR3 has 14 amino acids. Trimming cost V 5 bases and J 5 bases; bases outside gene matches: 5. CDR3 sequence reads: CASSVGLGDNEQFF. CDR3 sequence (DNA): TGTGCCAGCAGTGTGGGACTAGGTGACAATGAGCAGTTCTTC.

This clonotype occurred a few times. The CDR3 bases are TGTGCCAGCAGTTTAGGTGGGGGGGGCCTCCAAGAGACCCAGTACTTC. Translation: CASSLGGGGLQETQYF. This chain links TRBV12-3 or TRBV12-4 with TRBJ2-5, with D possibly being TRBD2 (7 bases). Trimming removed 1 base from V and 1 base from J, with 13 bases in between. The CDR3 is made up of 16 amino acids.

The sample holds a few counts of this clonotype. J is TRBJ2-3 and V is TRBV7-2, with D possibly matching TRBD2 (5 bases). Germline V gives CDR1 SGHTA, CDR2 FQGNSA. This CDR3 comprises 15 residues. The V gene lost 0 bases and the J gene lost 6 bases, with 13 bases spanning the gap. The CDR3 is CASSLAGERLDTQYF. CDR3 DNA sequence: TGTGCCAGCAGCTTAGCGGGAGAGCGGTTGGATACGCAGTATTTT.

In its sample, this clonotype was seen many times. V and J are TRBV11-1 and TRBJ1-2; TRBD1 matches 7 bases. The germline V gene has CDR1 SGHAT and CDR2 FQDESV (reference sequence). J gave up 2 bases and V 5 bases, and 5 bases lay outside the gene matches. CDR3 length: 14 residues. CDR3 in DNA: TGTGCCAGCAGCCGGGACAGCGCCAACTATGGCTACACCTTC. The encoded protein is CASSRDSANYGYTF. The whole variable domain, filled in from reference TRBV11-1 and TRBJ1-2, reads EAEVAQSPRYKITEKSQAVAFWCDPISGHATLYWYRQILGQGPELLVQFQDESVVDDSQLPKDRFSAERLKGVDSTLKIQPAELGDSAMYLCASSRDSANYGYTFGSGTRLTVV.

By sample share, this clonotype is medium-sized. The rearrangement joins TRBV12-3 or TRBV12-4 to TRBJ2-7, with 9 bases aligning to TRBD1. There are 14 residues in the CDR3. V lost 6 bases, J lost 3 bases, and 6 bases stayed unmatched. This CDR3 reads CASSPGQGLYEQYF. CDR3 coding DNA: TGTGCCAGCAGCCCGGGACAGGGCCTCTACGAGCAGTACTTC.

This sequence joins TRBV7-9 and TRBJ1-5; possible D gene TRBD1, 5 bases. V was trimmed by 1 base and J by 0 bases, leaving 10 bases between them. Germline CDR1 and CDR2: SEHNR and FQNEAQ (reference sequence). CDR3 size: 16 residues. The CDR3 spells CASSLGGPLSNQPQHF. The CDR3 nucleotides are TGTGCCAGCAGCTTAGGGGGACCGCTTAGCAATCAGCCCCAGCATTTT.

This clonotype occurred many times. For the CDR3, the DNA is TGTGCCAGCAGCTTATTCACGAGCAATGAGCAGTTCTTC. This sequence encodes CASSLFTSNEQFF. This chain connects TRBV7-2 to TRBJ2-1; no definite D call. Trimming left V 2 bases short and J 6 bases short, with 8 bases between. Germline V gene data show CDR1 as SGHTA and CDR2 as FQGNSA. This CDR3 is built from 13 residues.

The chain combines TRBV20-1 with TRBJ1-3; no clear D gene. The CDR3 runs 11 residues. Trimming took 8 bases from V and 7 from J, leaving 12 bases between them. Germline values: CDR1 DFQATT, CDR2 SNEGSKA (reference sequence). The CDR3: CSYLYANTIYF. CDR3 nucleotides: TGCAGTTACCTTTATGCGAACACCATATATTTT.

This clonotype showed up just once. V gene TRBV7-2 combines with J gene TRBJ1-2; 7 bases are a match to TRBD1. Per the germline V gene, CDR1 is SGHTA and CDR2 is FQGNSA. This CDR3 comprises 14 residues. J gave up 4 bases and V 3 bases, and 5 bases lay outside the gene matches. CDR3 sequence (DNA): TGTGCCAGCAGCTTGGAGGGGGCGGTCTATGGCTACACCTTC. Its translation: CASSLEGAVYGYTF.

This clonotype was observed a handful of times. The chain employs TRBV7-8 and TRBJ2-7; 10 bases map to TRBD2. The J segment lost 5 bases and the V segment lost 2 bases, leaving 9 bases of the junction unmatched. This CDR3 has 16 residues. Germline V gene data show CDR1 as SGHVS and CDR2 as FQNEAQ. The CDR3 DNA follows: TGTGCCAGCAGCTTAATGGGTAGCGGGAGGTCCCACGAGCAGTACTTC. Protein product: CASSLMGSGRSHEQYF.

This clonotype was counted a few times. The chain recombines TRBV24-1 with TRBJ2-1; D is ambiguous. Trimming shortened V by 3 bases and J by 5 bases, and 4 bases separated the two germline ends. Germline assignment: CDR1 KGHDR and CDR2 SFDVKD. This CDR3 is built from 12 residues. CDR3 nucleotide sequence: TGTGCCACCAGTGATGGTGACAATGAGCAGTTCTTC. It codes for CATSDGDNEQFF.

The rearrangement joins TRBV28 to TRBJ1-2; unclear D gene. Germline CDR1 and CDR2: MDHEN and SYDVKM. The V end lost 2 bases, the J end lost 3 bases, and 7 bases lay between the germline ends. This CDR3 region has 13 residues. This chain's CDR3 is CASSLRTDYGYTF. CDR3 bases: TGTGCCAGCAGTTTACGAACAGACTATGGCTACACCTTC.

This clonotype was seen a few times. The gene calls are TRBV7-2 and TRBJ2-3; 8 bases fit TRBD2. The J segment lost 1 base and the V segment lost 4 bases, leaving 10 bases of the junction unmatched. CDR3 length: 17 residues. Germline lookup yields CDR1 SGHTA and CDR2 FQGNSA. The CDR3 coding sequence is TGTGCCAGCAGCTCGGGGATAGCGGGATATGGCACAGATACGCAGTATTTT. It is translated as CASSSGIAGYGTDTQYF.

This clonotype was recorded many times. The chain recombines TRBV28 with TRBJ1-6; D not resolved. Trimming pared 5 bases from V and 5 bases from J, leaving 7 bases between. The CDR3 contains 13 residues. CDR1 MDHEN and CDR2 SYDVKM come from the germline V gene. The CDR3 DNA follows: TGTGCCAGCAGTCCTCGAAATAATTCACCCCTCCACTTT. The encoded protein is CASSPRNNSPLHF.

This clonotype has ten or more counts. The V and J genes are TRBV25-1 and TRBJ2-1; 8 nucleotides match TRBD2. The CDR3 has 14 residues. Germline CDR1 MGHDK, CDR2 SYGVNS. Trimming at V came to 7 bases and at J to 7 bases, leaving 9 bases not matched to a gene. CDR3 loop: CASTEAGEVNEQFF. Here the CDR3 DNA reads TGTGCCAGCACCGAAGCGGGAGAGGTAAATGAGCAGTTCTTC.

The gene calls are TRBV10-3 and TRBJ2-7; tentative D call: TRBD2 (5 bases). There are 14 residues in the CDR3. The V end lost 2 bases, the J end lost 0 bases, and 8 bases lay between the germline ends. Germline V lookup: CDR1 ENHRY, CDR2 SYGVKD. The CDR3 here is CAISERGSSYEQYF. CDR3 in DNA: TGTGCCATCAGTGAGAGAGGGAGCTCCTACGAGCAGTACTTC.

This clonotype was counted ten times or more. The chain is built from TRBV4-1 and TRBJ2-6; D may correspond to TRBD1 or TRBD2 (7 bases each). The CDR3 runs 18 residues. V was clipped by 3 bases and J by 0 bases, with 15 bases between them. Germline values: CDR1 MGHRA, CDR2 YSYEKL. The CDR3 nucleotides are TGCGCCAGCAGCCAGCCGACAGGGAGGGCCTCTGGGGCCAACGTCCTGACTTTC. Amino acid sequence: CASSQPTGRASGANVLTF.

The chain links TRBV29-1 to TRBJ1-2, with D perhaps TRBD1 (6 bases). V was pared by 4 bases and J by 2 bases, with 11 bases between. This CDR3 region has 13 residues. Germline loops: CDR1 SQVTM, CDR2 ANQGSEA. The CDR3 DNA is TGCAGCGTTGTAGGTGACAGGAACTATGGCTACACCTTC. Residues: CSVVGDRNYGYTF.

A few counts support this clonotype. The chain links TRBV12-3 or TRBV12-4 to TRBJ2-3; D might be TRBD1 or TRBD2, each matching 5 bases. Trimming shortened V by 3 bases and J by 2 bases, and 12 bases separated the two germline ends. The CDR3 totals 15 residues. CDR3 residues: CASSFTGDYTDTQYF. The CDR3 DNA sequence: TGTGCCAGCAGTTTTACAGGAGACTACACAGATACGCAGTATTTT.

This clonotype was seen only a few times. V gene TRBV7-2 combines with J gene TRBJ1-1, with 9 bases identical to TRBD1. Germline V gene lookup returns CDR1 SGHTA and CDR2 FQGNSA. This CDR3 is built from 17 residues. V shed 4 bases and J 0 bases; nucleotides not matched to a gene: 9. CDR3 bases: TGTGCCAGCAGCTATCGGACAGGGGAGCGGCTGAACACTGAAGCTTTCTTT. Translation gives CASSYRTGERLNTEAFF.

In its sample, this clonotype was seen many times. The rearrangement links TRBV12-3 or TRBV12-4 to TRBJ2-5; TRBD1 aligns across 9 bases. J gave up 5 bases and V 2 bases, and 6 bases lay outside the gene matches. The CDR3 is 15 residues long. The CDR3 DNA follows: TGTGCCAGCAGTTTAACCGGGACAGGGAGGGAGACCCAGTACTTC. This gives the protein CASSLTGTGRETQYF.